The sequence of this T cell receptor beta chain was determined in a study of T cells in Graves' hyperthyroidism and ophthalmopathy. The germline CDR1 and CDR2 sequences are SGHVS and FNYEAQ. The CDR3 extends over 13 amino acids. After removal of 4 bases from V and 8 bases from J, the junction contained 3 bases not matched to a gene. This clonotype was picked up a small number of times. Clinical symptoms, serum thyroxine, TRAb, thyroid ultrasound and orbital computed tomography informed diagnoses. The PBMCs were sourced from fresh peripheral blood (about 10 ml). Amplified TCR beta CDR3 regions came from RNA transcripts. TCR CDR3 underwent first-round RT-PCR with the HTBI primer set. Via MiXCR, TCRdb re-called the multiplex PCR reads, giving one row per CDR3 protein. The data hold some 570,000 distinct CDR3 sequences, with more than 15% observed a single time.

The sequenced material came from blood. This sequence was found in a woman aged 18-29 years with Graves' ophthalmopathy. The J gene is TRBJ2-1, the V gene TRBV7-6, with 9 bases that match TRBD2. CDR3 sequence: CASSSSGIDEQFF. CDR3 in DNA: TGTGCCAGCAGCTCTAGCGGGATAGATGAGCAGTTCTTC.